What follows is one T cell receptor (beta chain) and its context. This entry is derived from a study of blood T cell repertoires in COVID-19. Across the study: The United States, Italy and Spain provided the acute and convalescent COVID-19 samples. From T cells, B-cell-depleted T cells, or PBMCs came the material, which was cDNA or gDNA.

Germline V gene data show CDR1 as SGHDT and CDR2 as YYEEEE. With 3 bases clipped from V and 0 bases from J, the junction kept 5 bases outside the gene matches. CDR3 size: 18 residues. Authors' analysis steps: Estimation of nucleated cell counts was performed using reference gene primer amplification. Data came from immunoSEQ multiplex PCR; TCRdb stores just in-frame clones and leaves some out. The D gene and trimming were derived from the DNA, and the V and J assignments and clone size from that table. The sample includes about 110,000 clones, approximately 81% of them seen just once. Source material: peripheral blood. The chain carries TRBV5-6 and TRBJ2-6; 11 bases are shared with TRBD2. This receptor was taken from a man aged 50 to 59 with acute or convalescent COVID-19. The CDR3: CASSSVLAGDSGANVLTF. As DNA, the CDR3 is TGTGCCAGCAGCTCGGTACTAGCGGGGGACTCTGGGGCCAACGTCCTGACTTTC.